This passage covers 32 T cell receptor beta chains from one sample sequenced in a study of blood T cell repertoires in COVID-19. The method was immunoSEQ multiplex PCR; TCRdb's version includes in-frame clones alone and lacks a portion of them. The data show about 250,000 clones, 70% to 90% seen once. The sample taken for sequencing was peripheral blood. The origin of the receptors is a woman aged 25 to 45 with COVID-19, enrolled during active disease.

The gene calls are TRBV19 and TRBJ2-6, with D perhaps matching TRBD2 (8 bases). V was pared by 3 bases and J by 5 bases, with 20 bases between. Looked up from germline, CDR1 is LNHDA and CDR2 is SQIVND (reference sequence). The CDR3 covers 18 residues. The CDR3 sequence: CASSIGGDSYSWANVLTF. CDR3 nucleotide sequence: TGTGCCAGTAGTATCGGGGGGGACAGCTACTCCTGGGCCAACGTCCTGACTTTC.

This sequence joins TRBV19 and TRBJ2-1; TRBD2 aligns across 12 bases. Looked up from germline, CDR1 is LNHDA and CDR2 is SQIVND (reference sequence). The CDR3 contains 16 residues. With V trimmed by 6 bases and J by 5 bases, 8 bases remained unmatched. CDR3 sequence (DNA): TGTGCCAGTAGGAGGACTAGCGGGACTCGGAACAATGAGCAGTTCTTC. This encodes CASRRTSGTRNNEQFF.

This chain links TRBV9 with TRBJ1-2; D is unclear. The CDR3 runs 13 residues. V lost 0 bases and J 7 bases, leaving 10 bases between the germline ends. CDR1 is SGDLS, CDR2 YYNGEE, per germline. In nucleotides, the CDR3 is TGTGCCAGCAGCGTAGAGGAGTCGACTGGCTACACCTTC. Protein sequence: CASSVEESTGYTF.

This chain joins TRBV3-1 (or the pseudogene TRBV3-2) and TRBJ2-7; D unresolved. CDR1 and CDR2 from the germline V gene are LGHDT and YNNKEL (reference sequence). With 0 bases removed from V and 6 bases from J, the gap between germline ends came to 6 bases. This CDR3 has 12 amino acids. The CDR3, as DNA: TGTGCCAGCAGCCAAGATCTGTCCGAGCAGTACTTC. This gives the protein CASSQDLSEQYF.

The chain employs TRBV19 and TRBJ2-1; maybe TRBD1 (7 bases). CDR1 and CDR2 from the germline V gene are LNHDA and SQIVND (reference sequence). The CDR3 has 16 residues. Trimming shortened V by 3 bases and J by 8 bases, and 20 bases separated the two germline ends. DNA of the CDR3: TGTGCCAGTAGTATGGAGGGGAGACAGGGAGGCGATGAGCAGTTCTTC. Its translation is CASSMEGRQGGDEQFF.

The chain uses TRBV19 and TRBJ1-1, with D possibly TRBD1 on 5 matching bases. Germline lookup yields CDR1 LNHDA and CDR2 SQIVND (reference sequence). CDR3 length: 13 amino acids. V lost 3 bases to trimming and J lost 6 bases, with 11 bases between them. CDR3 region: CASSMGGGSEAFF. As DNA, the CDR3 is TGTGCCAGTAGTATGGGGGGAGGGTCTGAAGCTTTCTTT.

The rearrangement uses TRBV7-2 and TRBJ1-1; D uncertain. This CDR3 is 14 amino acids long. CDR1 is SGHTA and CDR2 is FQGNSA in the germline V gene. Trimming stripped 5 bases from V and 5 bases from J, with 15 bases between. CDR3 region: CASSLGSGGTEAFF. For the CDR3, the DNA is TGTGCCAGCAGCCTAGGATCAGGTGGTACTGAAGCTTTCTTT.

This chain uses TRBV6-1 with TRBJ1-1; unclear D gene. The CDR3 runs to 13 residues. Germline values: CDR1 MNHNS, CDR2 SASEGT. V lost 3 bases and J 2 bases, leaving 7 bases between the germline ends. CDR3 residues: CASSEGSNTEAFF. CDR3 nucleotide sequence: TGTGCCAGCAGTGAGGGCAGTAACACTGAAGCTTTCTTT.

This clone was seen a single time. The chain recombines TRBV27 with TRBJ1-1; 9 bases line up with TRBD1. This CDR3 is 16 amino acids long. V trimming: 3 bases; J trimming: 0 bases; junction bases outside the gene matches: 5. The germline V gene has CDR1 MNHEY and CDR2 SMNVEV (reference sequence). This CDR3 reads CASSFLTGGMNTEAFF. For the CDR3, the DNA is TGTGCCAGCAGTTTCTTGACAGGGGGGATGAACACTGAAGCTTTCTTT.

The J gene is TRBJ2-3, the V gene TRBV29-1, with D perhaps TRBD2 (7 bases). Germline V lookup: CDR1 SQVTM, CDR2 ANQGSEA. V gave up 7 bases and J gave up 4 bases, with 18 bases separating them. The CDR3 contains 14 residues. This CDR3 is CSGPGGGGADTQYF. Written as DNA, the CDR3 is TGCAGCGGCCCGGGCGGGGGCGGCGCAGATACGCAGTATTTT.

The count of this clone is one. The V and J genes are TRBV5-8 and TRBJ2-2; D is possibly TRBD1 (5 bases). Germline CDR1 SGHTS, CDR2 YDEGEE. Trimming removed 6 bases from V and 1 base from J, with 16 bases in between. The CDR3 spans 16 residues. The DNA for the CDR3 is TGTGCCAGCAACGAATGGCCAGGACAGAACACCGGGGAGCTGTTTTTT. Translating it yields CASNEWPGQNTGELFF.

The chain recombines TRBV27 with TRBJ2-1, with 13 bases fitting TRBD2. Germline V gives CDR1 MNHEY, CDR2 SMNVEV (reference sequence). CDR3 length: 20 amino acids. V was pared by 3 bases and J by 4 bases, with 15 bases of the junction left unmatched. The CDR3 DNA reads as TGTGCCAGCAGTTTCCAAGCCCAGGGACTAGCGGGGAGGAGGTACAATGAGCAGTTCTTC. This translates into CASSFQAQGLAGRRYNEQFF.

The V call is TRBV5-6, the J call TRBJ1-3, with unresolved D. CDR1 and CDR2 from the germline V gene are SGHDT and YYEEEE. V lost 7 bases and J lost 0, with 11 bases in between. This CDR3 has 14 amino acids. This chain's CDR3 is CASRLISSGNTIYF. Here the CDR3 DNA reads TGTGCCAGCCGTCTAATAAGCTCTGGAAACACCATATATTTT.

The rearrangement uses TRBV5-6 and TRBJ2-2; 7 bases match TRBD1. The CDR3 extends over 15 amino acids. V dropped 6 bases and J dropped 7; count of bases not matched to a gene: 12. Germline CDR1 SGHDT, CDR2 YYEEEE. The CDR3 bases are TGTGCCAGCATCGGCAGGGGGTCCCTAAGCGGGGAGCTGTTTTTT. Translated: CASIGRGSLSGELFF.

The chain is built from TRBV2 and TRBJ1-5; 7 positions match TRBD1. CDR3 size: 13 residues. CDR1 and CDR2 (germline): SNHLY, FYNNEI. V was clipped by 5 bases and J by 7 bases; unmatched bases: 5. The DNA of the CDR3 is TGTGCCAGCAGTAGACAGGGCTGGCAGCCCCAGCATTTT. It codes for CASSRQGWQPQHF.

The V gene is TRBV7-8, the J gene TRBJ2-5; D remains unclear. With 2 bases removed from V and 4 bases from J, the gap between germline ends came to 5 bases. Germline V gives CDR1 SGHVS, CDR2 FQNEAQ. The CDR3 runs 12 residues. CDR3 bases: TGTGCCAGCAGCTTACTAGGAGAGACCCAGTACTTC. Residues: CASSLLGETQYF.

This clone was seen just once. The chain recombines TRBV6-5 with TRBJ1-6, with D possibly being TRBD1 (6 bases). Trimming cost V 7 bases and J 5 bases, with 6 bases left between them. Germline loops: CDR1 MNHEY, CDR2 SVGAGI. The CDR3 contains 12 residues. The CDR3 sequence: CASKGDNSPLHF. The CDR3 DNA reads as TGTGCCAGCAAGGGGGATAATTCACCCCTCCACTTT.

The gene calls are TRBV7-2 and TRBJ2-3; 7 nucleotides align to TRBD2. This CDR3 is built from 16 residues. V lost 6 bases and J lost 6; bases outside the gene matches: 15. Germline V gene sequence: CDR1 SGHTA, CDR2 FQGNSA. CDR3 sequence: CASRAVLGGSGDTQYF. CDR3 DNA: TGTGCCAGCAGGGCCGTTTTGGGCGGGAGCGGCGATACGCAGTATTTT.

The CDR3 region is CAWTPGTTYNEQFF. The CDR3 coding sequence is TGTGCCTGGACCCCTGGGACAACCTACAATGAGCAGTTCTTC. V and J are TRBV30 and TRBJ2-1; D perhaps matches TRBD1 (6 bases). Germline V gene sequence: CDR1 GTSNPN, CDR2 SVGIG (reference sequence). This CDR3 contains 14 residues. The V end lost 4 bases, the J end lost 2 bases, and 12 bases lay between the germline ends.

This rearrangement joins TRBV6-6 to TRBJ2-2; tentatively, D is TRBD2 (6 bases). Per germline, CDR1 MNHNY and CDR2 SVGAGI (reference sequence). Deletions cut 5 bases from V and 8 bases from J, with 9 bases between. CDR3 size: 12 residues. The CDR3 spells CASSHSGGELFF. Written as DNA, the CDR3 is TGTGCCAGCAGTCATAGCGGTGGGGAGCTGTTTTTT.

This clone was detected only a few times. V usage is TRBV6-2 or TRBV6-3 and J usage is TRBJ2-1; 10 bases match TRBD2. The germline V gene encodes CDR1 MNHEY and CDR2 SVGEGT. CDR3 length: 17 amino acids. The junction had 5 bases not matched to a gene; V was cut back by 0 bases and J by 3 bases. The CDR3 coding sequence is TGTGCCAGCAGTTACTCGCCTACTAGCGGGATCTACAATGAGCAGTTCTTC. It specifies CASSYSPTSGIYNEQFF.

CDR3 region: CASSQTGSTDTQYF. The CDR3 nucleotides are TGTGCCAGCAGCCAGACGGGGAGCACAGATACGCAGTATTTT. The chain combines TRBV6-5 with TRBJ2-3, with D possibly matching TRBD2 (5 bases). Germline values: CDR1 MNHEY, CDR2 SVGAGI. The CDR3 is made up of 14 amino acids. Trimming cost V 6 bases and J 0 bases, with 10 bases left between them.

The chain recombines TRBV4-1 with TRBJ2-5, with 7 bases that match TRBD1. After removal of 0 bases from V and 1 base from J, the junction contained 8 bases not matched to a gene. Per the germline V gene, CDR1 is MGHRA and CDR2 is YSYEKL. The CDR3 spans 17 residues. DNA for the CDR3: TGCGCCAGCAGCCAAGAACGACGCCGGGACAGCCAAGAGACCCAGTACTTC. Its protein is CASSQERRRDSQETQYF.

The chain combines TRBV7-2 with TRBJ1-2, with a weak D call TRBD1 (5 bases). With 3 bases removed from V and 3 bases from J, the gap between germline ends came to 17 bases. CDR1 and CDR2 (germline): SGHTA, FQGNSA. The CDR3 covers 16 residues. CDR3 loop: CASSFPRGGADYGYTF. The CDR3 DNA reads TGTGCCAGCAGCTTTCCAAGGGGAGGAGCGGACTATGGCTACACCTTC.

The chain recombines TRBV5-1 with TRBJ1-2, with D perhaps TRBD1 (6 bases). V lost 0 bases, J lost 2 bases, and 11 bases lay in between. This CDR3 comprises 15 residues. Per the germline V gene, CDR1 is SGHRS and CDR2 is YFSETQ. The CDR3: CASSLEWTENYGYTF. The CDR3 region has the DNA TGCGCCAGCAGCTTGGAGTGGACAGAAAACTATGGCTACACCTTC. Based on the CDR3 plus reference TRBV5-1 and TRBJ1-2, the full variable domain is KAGVTQTPRYLIKTRGQQVTLSCSPISGHRSVSWYQQTPGQGLQFLFEYFSETQRNKGNFPGRFSGRQFSNSRSEMNVSTLELGDSALYLCASSLEWTENYGYTFGSGTRLTVV.

The rearrangement joins TRBV9 to TRBJ2-3; 9 bases agree with TRBD2. J gave up 6 bases and V 5 bases, and 4 bases lay outside the gene matches. CDR1 SGDLS and CDR2 YYNGEE come from the germline V gene. The CDR3 is made up of 13 amino acids. CDR3 sequence reads: CASRGTSIDTQYF. CDR3 nucleotide sequence: TGTGCCAGCAGAGGGACTAGCATTGATACGCAGTATTTT.

The rearrangement uses TRBV5-6 and TRBJ1-1; no definite D call. This CDR3 has 14 amino acids. Germline CDR1 is SGHDT and CDR2 is YYEEEE. Trimming left V 4 bases short and J 3 bases short, with 13 bases between. The CDR3 reads CASSHPIRYTEAFF. Written as DNA, the CDR3 is TGTGCCAGCAGCCATCCTATACGGTACACTGAAGCTTTCTTT.

As DNA, the CDR3 is TGTGCCAGCAGATATCCCGACACCCACTCCTACGAGCAGTACGTC. This codes for CASRYPDTHSYEQYV. This chain uses TRBV12-1 with TRBJ2-7; the D call in the table, TRBD1, was not verified against the DNA. TRBV12-1 is a documented pseudogene. The CDR3 is 15 amino acids.

The genes are TRBV19 and TRBJ1-5; TRBD1 is a possible D gene (5 bases). Trimming took off 3 bases at V and 6 bases at J, with 12 bases between the two ends. CDR1 and CDR2 from the germline V gene are LNHDA and SQIVND (reference sequence). The CDR3 length is 14 residues. CDR3 bases: TGTGCCAGTAGTATCGGCAGGGCCGCTCAGCCCCAGCATTTT. This codes for CASSIGRAAQPQHF. Together with reference TRBV19 and TRBJ1-5, the CDR3 gives the full variable domain: DGGITQSPKYLFRKEGQNVTLSCEQNLNHDAMYWYRQDPGQGLRLIYYSQIVNDFQKGDIAEGYSVSREKKESFPLTVTSAQKNPTAFYLCASSIGRAAQPQHFGDGTRLSIL.

This clone was recorded once. The rearrangement links TRBV2 to TRBJ1-2, with D perhaps TRBD1 (5 bases). The CDR3 covers 13 residues. The germline V and J ends were trimmed by 4 bases and 8 bases, with 14 bases remaining between them. Looked up from germline, CDR1 is SNHLY and CDR2 is FYNNEI. CDR3 loop: CASSGREQAGYTF. CDR3 in DNA: TGTGCCAGCAGTGGGCGGGAACAGGCGGGCTACACCTTC.

The chain joins TRBV4-3 to TRBJ2-5; tentative D call: TRBD2 (8 bases). The CDR3 has 16 amino acids. Trimming shortened V by 4 bases and J by 5 bases, and 20 bases separated the two germline ends. Germline assignment: CDR1 LGHNA and CDR2 YSLEER. The chain's CDR3 is CASSPSPGGGSETQYF. In DNA form, the CDR3 reads TGCGCCAGCAGCCCCTCCCCGGGAGGGGGCTCGGAGACCCAGTACTTC.

The V gene is TRBV7-2, the J gene TRBJ1-3, with D possibly TRBD1 on 5 matching bases. The CDR3 is 15 amino acids. From germline, CDR1 is SGHTA and CDR2 FQGNSA. Between the trimmed V and J ends, which lost 5 bases and 4 bases, there was a span of 15 bases. This CDR3 reads CASSLSQGSGNTIYF. The CDR3 DNA reads TGTGCCAGCAGCCTCAGCCAGGGATCCGGAAACACCATATATTTT.